This T cell receptor (beta chain) was identified in a study of blood T cells in healthy people across ages. A sample-barcoded 5' primer and a J-beta primer mix were used in a second PCR of about 6 to 11 cycles. TCRdb recomputed calls from the 5' RACE reads with MiXCR, one row per CDR3 protein. The sample lists more than 1,400,000 distinct CDR3 sequences; 42% were seen once. Study-wide results and limits: Among long-lived donors, naive CD4+ cells were more numerous and diversity higher than in aged donors.

This CDR3 spans 12 amino acids. Germline CDR1 reads MNHNY; CDR2 reads SVGAGI (reference sequence). V was cut by 2 bases and J by 4 bases, with 6 bases left in between. Worth noting for this clonotype: Its antigen is unidentified.

J is TRBJ2-7 and V is TRBV6-6; no reliable D call. The TCR comes from a woman aged 18-29 years in good health. The specimen was blood. This CDR3 reads CASSYRRYEQYF. CDR3 nucleotides: TGTGCCAGCAGTTACCGCAGATACGAGCAGTACTTC.